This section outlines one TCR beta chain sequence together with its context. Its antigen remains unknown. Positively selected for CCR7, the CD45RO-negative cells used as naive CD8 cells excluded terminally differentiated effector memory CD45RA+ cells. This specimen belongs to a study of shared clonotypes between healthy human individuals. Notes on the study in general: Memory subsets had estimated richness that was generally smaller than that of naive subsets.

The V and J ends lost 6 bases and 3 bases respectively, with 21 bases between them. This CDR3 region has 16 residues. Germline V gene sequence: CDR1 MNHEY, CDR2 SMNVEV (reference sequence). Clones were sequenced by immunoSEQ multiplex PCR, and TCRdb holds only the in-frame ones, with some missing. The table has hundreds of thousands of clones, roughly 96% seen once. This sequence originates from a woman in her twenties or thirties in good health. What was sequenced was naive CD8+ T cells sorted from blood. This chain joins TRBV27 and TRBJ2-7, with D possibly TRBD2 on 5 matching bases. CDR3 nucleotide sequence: TGTGCCAGCAGGACTTTCAGTGGTTTAGCGTTCTACGAGCAGTACTTC. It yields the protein CASRTFSGLAFYEQYF.